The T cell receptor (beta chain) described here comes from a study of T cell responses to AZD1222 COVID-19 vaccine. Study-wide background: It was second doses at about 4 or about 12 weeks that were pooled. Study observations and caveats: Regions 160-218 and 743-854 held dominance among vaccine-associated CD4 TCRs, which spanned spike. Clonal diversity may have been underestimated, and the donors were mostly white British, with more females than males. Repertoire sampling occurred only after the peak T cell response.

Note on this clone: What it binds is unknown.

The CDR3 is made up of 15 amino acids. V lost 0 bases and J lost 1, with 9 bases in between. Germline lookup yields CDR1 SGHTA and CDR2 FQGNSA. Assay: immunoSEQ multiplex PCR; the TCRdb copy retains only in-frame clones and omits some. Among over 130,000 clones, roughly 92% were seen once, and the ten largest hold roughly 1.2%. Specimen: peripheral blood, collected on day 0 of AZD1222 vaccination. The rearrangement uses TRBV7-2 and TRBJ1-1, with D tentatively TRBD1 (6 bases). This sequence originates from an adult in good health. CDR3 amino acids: CASSLAPTGNTEAFF. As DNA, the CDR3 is TGTGCCAGCAGCTTAGCCCCGACAGGGAACACTGAAGCTTTCTTT.